This T cell receptor (beta chain) was sequenced for a study of T-cell memory formation after mild COVID-19. For the study at large: The two donors had largely donor-specific TCR clusters.

A few counts support this clonotype. Its target is not known. Barcoded TCR alpha and TCR beta cDNA libraries with UMIs came from 5'RACE using constant-segment primers. TCRdb ran MiXCR on the 5' RACE reads and lists one entry per CDR3 protein. The sample lists about 430,000 distinct CDR3 sequences, about a sixth occurring once. V was pared by 5 bases and J by 6 bases, with 11 bases of the junction left unmatched. The germline CDR1 and CDR2 sequences are LNHDA and SQIVND (reference sequence). The CDR3 covers 15 residues. General study points: Clones contracting day 15 to 85 were balanced CD4/CD8; later expanders leaned CD4+.

The chain recombines TRBV19 with TRBJ1-1; 8 bases agree with TRBD1. The sequenced sample was PBMCs or a T cell subset sorted from them (not recorded which). The sequence came from a man between 18 and 35 years old who had mild COVID-19 (a few samples of this study predate the infection). Cell type and time point are not known. The DNA of the CDR3 is TGTGCCAGTAGTGCCCACCATCAGGGGGCGGCTGAAGCTTTCTTT. It specifies CASSAHHQGAAEAFF.